A single sample is the source of the 10 T cell receptor beta chains below, sequenced in a study of T cell responses to AZD1222 COVID-19 vaccine. This table comes from immunoSEQ multiplex PCR, and its TCRdb copy is limited to in-frame clones, with some not included. The repertoire holds some 110,000 clones, with about 88% as singletons. This sample comprised peripheral blood, obtained 28 days after the second AZD1222 dose. These receptors all come from an adult who received the AZD1222 COVID-19 vaccine.

The chain is built from TRBV5-6 and TRBJ1-1; no clear D. V was clipped by 1 base and J by 2 bases, with 6 bases between them. CDR3 size: 13 residues. Germline CDR1 and CDR2: SGHDT and YYEEEE. The CDR3 sequence is CASSLRDNTEAFF. The CDR3 DNA is TGTGCCAGCAGCTTGAGAGATAACACTGAAGCTTTCTTT. Full variable domain (outside the CDR3, taken from reference TRBV5-6 and TRBJ1-1): DAGVTQSPTHLIKTRGQQVTLRCSPKSGHDTVSWYQQALGQGPQFIFQYYEEEERQRGNFPDRFSGHQFPNYSSELNVNALLLGDSALYLCASSLRDNTEAFFGQGTRLTVV.

This clone was observed a single time. J is TRBJ1-5 and V is TRBV27; D gene ambiguous. The CDR3 extends over 13 amino acids. V was cut by 5 bases and J by 4 bases, with 9 bases left in between. Germline-derived CDR1 and CDR2 are MNHEY and SMNVEV (reference sequence). The CDR3 protein is CASSLQGNQPQHF. The CDR3 bases are TGTGCCAGCAGTCTCCAAGGGAATCAGCCCCAGCATTTT.

The CDR3 DNA reads as TGTGCCACCAGTGATCCAGCCAGGGGTAACACTGAAGCTTTCTTT. Amino acid sequence: CATSDPARGNTEAFF. V usage is TRBV24-1 and J usage is TRBJ1-1; TRBD1 might be the D (6 bases). Germline CDR1 and CDR2: KGHDR and SFDVKD. This CDR3 spans 15 amino acids. V was pared by 3 bases and J by 2 bases, with 12 bases between.

The chain is built from TRBV28 and TRBJ1-5, with 8 bases matching TRBD1. The trim removed 5 bases at V and 4 bases at J, leaving 7 bases unmatched. The CDR3 is made up of 15 amino acids. Germline values: CDR1 MDHEN, CDR2 SYDVKM. CDR3 residues: CASSPGQGQNQPQHF. In DNA, the CDR3 is TGTGCCAGCAGTCCTGGACAGGGCCAAAATCAGCCCCAGCATTTT.

The V call is TRBV7-2, the J call TRBJ2-7, with D tentatively TRBD1 (5 bases). Trimming stripped 3 bases from V and 3 bases from J, with 15 bases between. Germline V gene sequence: CDR1 SGHTA, CDR2 FQGNSA. The CDR3 has 15 residues. DNA of the CDR3: TGTGCCAGCAGCTTGCGCTTGGACACCGACTACGAGCAGTACTTC. Protein product: CASSLRLDTDYEQYF.

This CDR3 is CASTPGEGRNYGYTF. DNA of the CDR3: TGTGCCAGCACTCCCGGGGAGGGGCGCAACTATGGCTACACCTTC. The rearrangement uses TRBV28 and TRBJ1-2; D perhaps matches TRBD1 (5 bases). The CDR3 consists of 15 residues. Germline assignment: CDR1 MDHEN and CDR2 SYDVKM. V lost 7 bases, J lost 2 bases, and 17 bases lay in between.

V is TRBV27 and J is TRBJ2-1, with TRBD2 matching over 7 bases. This CDR3 is built from 16 residues. CDR1 is MNHEY, CDR2 SMNVEV, per germline (reference sequence). Germline trimming cut 3 bases from V and 0 bases from J; bases unmatched to any gene: 5. In DNA, the CDR3 is TGTGCCAGCAGTTTCGTTGGCGGGAGCTCCTACAATGAGCAGTTCTTC. Amino acids: CASSFVGGSSYNEQFF.

This chain links TRBV7-8 with TRBJ1-2, with D perhaps matching TRBD1 (5 bases). CDR1 and CDR2 from the germline V gene are SGHVS and FQNEAQ. Between the trimmed V and J ends, which lost 5 bases and 2 bases, there was a span of 18 bases. The CDR3 length is 16 residues. This CDR3 is CASSRSGTGVNYGYTF. DNA for the CDR3: TGTGCCAGCAGCAGATCCGGGACCGGGGTCAACTATGGCTACACCTTC.

The chain carries TRBV27 and TRBJ2-2, with D tentatively TRBD1 (6 bases). The CDR3 is 14 residues long. V was shortened by 5 bases and J by 1 base, with 8 bases between the two germline ends. Germline assignment: CDR1 MNHEY and CDR2 SMNVEV (reference sequence). The CDR3 protein is CASSGGQNTGELFF. The CDR3, as DNA: TGTGCCAGCAGTGGGGGACAGAACACCGGGGAGCTGTTTTTT.

The chain combines TRBV6-5 with TRBJ2-7; a weak D match, TRBD1 (5 bases). Germline V lookup: CDR1 MNHEY, CDR2 SVGAGI. The CDR3 extends over 14 amino acids. Trimming stripped 6 bases from V and 4 bases from J, with 16 bases between. The CDR3 nucleotides read TGTGCCAGCAGCCGAAGATATGACAGTTACGAGCAGTACTTC. It translates to CASSRRYDSYEQYF.